The present TCR beta chain was sequenced within a study of T cell repertoires in aging, cancer and after chemotherapy (dated by TCRdb to the late 2010s). The study in broad terms: The donors fell into six age groups ranging from 30 or younger to 70 or older, and each group had at least three individuals. Control TCR repertoires from healthy donors were recorded across several months to years, and re-sampling revealed clear clonal overlap. The full dataset contained around 10 million TCR reads. To look at immunoaging and at how T cells reconstitute after chemotherapy, the study profiled TCR beta repertoires in peripheral blood from both healthy donors and cancer patients. Alongside under 100 healthy donors serving as a reference group, the cohort included roughly 220 cancer patients, of whom some 91 had hematological cancers and some 130 had solid cancers.

This clonotype is medium-sized (0.01 to 0.1%). It lacks a known antigen. The sample holds no much larger clone one base away, and base qualities are not on file. TCR beta rearrangements were amplified from genomic DNA extracted from peripheral blood rather than from sorted cells or RNA. Rearranged TRB sequences spanning V, D and J segments were amplified by multiplex touch-down PCR using a mixed TRB-A/B primer pool. Illumina adapters and sample indices were added to the amplicons in two consecutive PCR reactions performed with Phusion HS II polymerase. Amplicons were gel-purified with the NucleoSpin Gel and PCR Clean-up kit, then checked with Qubit and an Agilent 2100 Bioanalyzer. The libraries were sequenced on an Illumina MiSeq with 600-cycle, single-indexed, paired-end runs. The paper's processing steps were these. Processing of the TRB sequences was carried out with MiXCR versions 2.12 and 3.0.5. A clone was defined as each unique CDR3 nucleotide sequence, and only productive sequences supported by at least two reads were kept. Repertoire metrics included Shannon diversity, evenness, clonality (one minus evenness), and alpha-parameterized diversity profiles from alpha 0 to 5. The IGoR algorithm was used to calculate generation probabilities of clones in the paired pre- and post-chemotherapy samples. Using fastp trimming at Q25 and MiXCR clonotype assembly, TCRdb reanalyzed the public sequencing data and kept in-frame beta chains. Each record represents a unique CDR3 protein, reported with the most common genes and DNA among its rows. The V and J calls were determined by TCRdb, not by the authors. The sample profile shows 9,500 or so distinct CDR3 sequences; about 25% of them were found once. In total, the top ten clones hold 1% to 1.5% of the sample.

Points the paper makes about the study in general: In healthy donors, the decline in TCR diversity with age was mainly explained by loss of richness, whereas in cancer patients loss of evenness was also found to contribute. The authors noted that the repertoire data do not allow conclusions about immunological memory after chemotherapy. In both cancer cohorts, the median generation probability rose over the chemotherapy interval, which suggests that the repertoire was reconstituted through rebound thymic output. Compared with age-matched healthy donors, untreated patients with either hematological or solid cancers had significantly lower TCR diversity in the blood along with higher clonality.

Material: blood. This clonotype was sampled from a human donor in good health.

The CDR3 region: CSARDRLALKQYF. The nucleotides read TGCAGTGCTAGAGATCGTCTAGCGTTGAAGCAGTACTTC. The sequence links TRBV20-1 to TRBJ2-7; possibly the D gene is TRBD2, per 6 matching bases. CDR1 DFQATT and CDR2 SNEGSKA are derived from the germline V gene (reference sequence). From its cysteine to its phenylalanine, the CDR3 spans 13 amino acids. The DNA shown is the 39-base CDR3, in frame from base 1. V is pared back by 0 bases and J by 8 bases, with 14 bases lying between the germline termini.